These 8 T cell receptor beta chains were all obtained from the same sample, sequenced in a study of technical replicates of blood from a few donors. Generated by immunoSEQ multiplex PCR, the TCRdb table keeps only in-frame clones and is missing some. Of about 84,000 clones in the sample, just over 90% were seen once. The specimen sequenced was T cells isolated from PBMCs. Receptor source: a human donor in good health.

The sample holds one count of this clone. The V and J genes are TRBV15 and TRBJ2-1; weak D call: TRBD1 (5 bases). The CDR3 is made up of 15 amino acids. Germline lookup yields CDR1 LNHNV and CDR2 YYDKDF (reference sequence). V lost 0 bases and J 6 bases, leaving 12 bases between the germline ends. CDR3 region: CATSRDQTETNEQFF. The CDR3 DNA reads TGTGCCACCAGCAGAGATCAGACAGAAACCAATGAGCAGTTCTTC.

The rearrangement links TRBV5-1 to TRBJ2-1; D is unresolved. The CDR3 covers 15 residues. Germline lookup yields CDR1 SGHRS and CDR2 YFSETQ. V lost 0 bases, J lost 3 bases, and 10 bases lay in between. DNA for the CDR3: TGCGCCAGCAGCTTGGGAGCGACTCGCTACAATGAGCAGTTCTTC. It encodes CASSLGATRYNEQFF.

This chain joins TRBV7-9 and TRBJ2-3; D gene ambiguous. CDR3 length: 17 residues. Germline V CDR1 and CDR2: SEHNR, FQNEAQ (reference sequence). The V gene lost 0 bases and the J gene lost 4 bases, with 17 bases spanning the gap. CDR3 sequence (DNA): TGTGCCAGCAGCTTAGCCCGCGGTAATAGTGAAGCAGATACGCAGTATTTT. It encodes CASSLARGNSEADTQYF. Full variable domain (rest looked up from reference TRBV7-9 and TRBJ2-3): DTGVSQNPRHKITKRGQNVTFRCDPISEHNRLYWYRQTLGQGPEFLTYFQNEAQLEKSRLLSDRFSAERPKGSFSTLEIQRTEQGDSAMYLCASSLARGNSEADTQYFGPGTRLTVL.

This clone has a single count. The V call is TRBV6-4, the J call TRBJ1-1; no firm D call. V dropped 6 bases and J dropped 0 bases, with 11 bases sitting between them. The CDR3 runs 14 residues. The germline V gene has CDR1 MRHNA and CDR2 SNTAGT. The CDR3 region is CASRLEGMNTEAFF. DNA for the CDR3: TGTGCCAGCAGGCTGGAGGGTATGAACACTGAAGCTTTCTTT.

The chain carries TRBV28 and TRBJ1-6, with D maybe TRBD1 (6 bases). The CDR3 covers 14 residues. The V and J ends lost 6 bases and 10 bases respectively, with 16 bases between them. Germline V gives CDR1 MDHEN, CDR2 SYDVKM. CDR3 protein: CASRPGGRRSPLHF. The CDR3 DNA is TGTGCCAGCAGACCGGGGGGGCGCAGGTCACCCCTCCACTTT.

The V gene is TRBV5-1, the J gene TRBJ2-1; 9 nucleotides line up with TRBD2. The CDR3 spans 16 residues. The trim removed 2 bases at V and 9 bases at J, leaving 12 bases unmatched. Germline V gives CDR1 SGHRS, CDR2 YFSETQ. The CDR3 bases are TGCGCCAGCAGCTTTAGATTAGCGGGAGTAGGAATTGAGCAGTTCTTC. Protein: CASSFRLAGVGIEQFF.

This chain joins TRBV27 and TRBJ2-7; D gene uncertain. The V end was cut by 3 bases, the J end by 4 bases, with 7 bases between. CDR1 and CDR2 (germline): MNHEY, SMNVEV (reference sequence). This CDR3 spans 12 amino acids. The CDR3 protein is CASSFLGYEQYF. As DNA, the CDR3 is TGTGCCAGCAGTTTCCTAGGATACGAGCAGTACTTC.

The rearrangement joins TRBV19 to TRBJ2-3, with 10 bases that match TRBD1. The CDR3 is 14 residues long. Trimming at V came to 1 base and at J to 5 bases, leaving 0 bases not matched to a gene. Per the germline V gene, CDR1 is LNHDA and CDR2 is SQIVND (reference sequence). The CDR3 here is CASSIGTGGDTQYF. CDR3 bases: TGTGCCAGTAGTATAGGGACAGGGGGAGATACGCAGTATTTT.